Listed below are T cell receptor beta chains from one sample, sequenced in a study of beta chain features in type 1 diabetes. Clones were read by immunoSEQ multiplex PCR, and TCRdb kept only the in-frame ones, dropping some. Of about 470,000 clones detected, roughly 31% appear once; the ten largest clones hold more than 0.055%. Material: naive CD4+ T cells from blood. These receptors were collected from a young man in good health. Both conserved end residues are part of each CDR3. Fields, in order: D gene, V gene, J gene, clone size, CDR3 protein, CDR3 DNA. A D gene is named only where the DNA matches it firmly. Some rows have no size entry. The others give once, few or many, or a class for an expanded clone.

d_call: TRBD2; v_call: TRBV30; j_call: TRBJ2-5; clone_size: NA; cdr3_aa: CAWNVIAGRETQYF; cdr3_nt: TGTGCCTGGAACGTTATAGCGGGACGAGAGACCCAGTACTTC
d_call: NA; v_call: TRBV6-6; j_call: TRBJ2-5; clone_size: NA; cdr3_aa: CASKAGTQETQYF; cdr3_nt: TGTGCCAGCAAGGCGGGGACCCAAGAGACCCAGTACTTC
d_call: NA; v_call: TRBV5-1; j_call: TRBJ2-1; clone_size: NA; cdr3_aa: CASLTPAGEQFF; cdr3_nt: TGCGCCAGCCTTACTCCGGCGGGTGAGCAGTTCTTC
d_call: NA; v_call: TRBV29-1; j_call: TRBJ1-1; clone_size: NA; cdr3_aa: CSAPDNRFERAFF; cdr3_nt: TGCAGCGCTCCTGATAATAGGTTCGAGCGGGCTTTCTTT
d_call: NA; v_call: TRBV13; j_call: TRBJ1-1; clone_size: NA; cdr3_aa: CASSPRDVVNTEAFF; cdr3_nt: TGTGCCAGCAGCCCTAGGGACGTGGTGAACACTGAAGCTTTCTTT
d_call: NA; v_call: TRBV4-1; j_call: TRBJ1-5; clone_size: NA; cdr3_aa: CASSQDPQGINSNQPQHF; cdr3_nt: TGCGCCAGCAGCCAAGATCCACAGGGAATCAATAGCAATCAGCCCCAGCATTTT
d_call: TRBD1; v_call: TRBV9; j_call: TRBJ1-2; clone_size: NA; cdr3_aa: CASSPSGQNYGYTF; cdr3_nt: TGTGCCAGCAGCCCCTCGGGACAGAACTATGGCTACACCTTC
d_call: NA; v_call: TRBV5-1; j_call: TRBJ2-1; clone_size: few; cdr3_aa: CASSPDSSYNEQFF; cdr3_nt: TGCGCCAGCAGCCCGGACAGCTCCTACAATGAGCAGTTCTTC
d_call: NA; v_call: TRBV18; j_call: TRBJ2-1; clone_size: NA; cdr3_aa: CASSPLAGSGSEQFF; cdr3_nt: TGTGCCAGCTCACCACTGGCGGGATCGGGAAGTGAGCAGTTCTTC
d_call: NA; v_call: TRBV5-6; j_call: TRBJ2-3; clone_size: once; cdr3_aa: CASRGEGSDTQYF; cdr3_nt: TGTGCCAGCAGGGGTGAGGGGTCAGATACGCAGTATTTT
d_call: NA; v_call: TRBV12-5; j_call: TRBJ2-7; clone_size: few; cdr3_aa: CASGSRTEGGDEQYF; cdr3_nt: TGTGCTAGTGGTTCCCGGACCGAGGGAGGCGACGAGCAGTACTTC
d_call: NA; v_call: TRBV9; j_call: TRBJ2-1; clone_size: NA; cdr3_aa: CASSLRGRGHNEQFF; cdr3_nt: TGTGCCAGCAGCCTTCGGGGTAGGGGCCACAATGAGCAGTTCTTC
d_call: TRBD2; v_call: TRBV29-1; j_call: TRBJ2-1; clone_size: few; cdr3_aa: CSVKTSGAYNEQFF; cdr3_nt: TGCAGCGTGAAGACTAGCGGAGCCTACAATGAGCAGTTCTTC
d_call: NA; v_call: TRBV7-2; j_call: TRBJ2-7; clone_size: NA; cdr3_aa: CASSLSISGNSYEQYF; cdr3_nt: TGTGCCAGCAGCTTATCCATCTCCGGGAACTCCTACGAGCAGTACTTC
d_call: TRBD1; v_call: TRBV28; j_call: TRBJ2-1; clone_size: few; cdr3_aa: CASSLLGQGDNEQFF; cdr3_nt: TGTGCCAGCAGTTTACTGGGACAGGGAGACAATGAGCAGTTCTTC
d_call: NA; v_call: TRBV11-2; j_call: TRBJ2-5; clone_size: NA; cdr3_aa: CASSGMGLAEETQYF; cdr3_nt: TGTGCCAGCAGCGGGATGGGCCTAGCCGAAGAGACCCAGTACTTC
d_call: NA; v_call: TRBV5-1; j_call: TRBJ2-1; clone_size: NA; cdr3_aa: CASSLLSISYNEQFF; cdr3_nt: TGCGCCAGCAGCTTGTTAAGCATCTCCTACAATGAGCAGTTCTTC
d_call: NA; v_call: TRBV29-1; j_call: TRBJ2-5; clone_size: NA; cdr3_aa: CSVVGGQETQYF; cdr3_nt: TGCAGCGTTGTGGGGGGTCAAGAGACCCAGTACTTC
d_call: TRBD1; v_call: TRBV7-2; j_call: TRBJ2-3; clone_size: NA; cdr3_aa: CASSSTGSTDTQYF; cdr3_nt: TGTGCCAGCAGCTCGACAGGGAGCACAGATACGCAGTATTTT
d_call: NA; v_call: TRBV29-1; j_call: TRBJ1-2; clone_size: NA; cdr3_aa: CSVQQDTSDGYTF; cdr3_nt: TGCAGCGTTCAGCAGGATACCTCGGACGGCTACACCTTC
d_call: NA; v_call: TRBV9; j_call: TRBJ2-1; clone_size: NA; cdr3_aa: CASSVFGLTSNEQFF; cdr3_nt: TGTGCCAGCAGCGTTTTTGGCCTAACTTCCAATGAGCAGTTCTTC
d_call: TRBD2; v_call: TRBV30; j_call: TRBJ2-3; clone_size: few; cdr3_aa: CAGKTSGITDTQYF; cdr3_nt: TGTGCCGGGAAGACTAGCGGGATCACAGATACGCAGTATTTT
d_call: TRBD2; v_call: TRBV5-1; j_call: TRBJ2-7; clone_size: once; cdr3_aa: CASSSSGGLYEQYF; cdr3_nt: TGCGCCAGCAGCTCCTCGGGAGGGCTCTACGAGCAGTACTTC
d_call: NA; v_call: TRBV7-2; j_call: TRBJ1-2; clone_size: few; cdr3_aa: CASSLATAIYGYTF; cdr3_nt: TGTGCCAGCAGCTTAGCCACAGCAATTTATGGCTACACCTTC
d_call: NA; v_call: TRBV2; j_call: TRBJ1-5; clone_size: few; cdr3_aa: CASSEAEPNQPQHF; cdr3_nt: TGTGCCAGCAGTGAAGCAGAACCGAATCAGCCCCAGCATTTT
d_call: NA; v_call: TRBV27; j_call: TRBJ1-4; clone_size: few; cdr3_aa: CASSYTRVMGEKLFF; cdr3_nt: TGTGCCAGCAGTTACACCCGGGTGATGGGTGAAAAACTGTTTTTT
d_call: TRBD1; v_call: TRBV15; j_call: TRBJ2-1; clone_size: NA; cdr3_aa: CATSRTGSDEQFF; cdr3_nt: TGTGCCACCAGCCGGACAGGGTCGGATGAGCAGTTCTTC
d_call: NA; v_call: TRBV4-1; j_call: TRBJ2-4; clone_size: NA; cdr3_aa: CASSQETYQYF; cdr3_nt: TGCGCCAGCAGCCAAGAGACATATCAGTACTTC
d_call: NA; v_call: TRBV29-1; j_call: TRBJ2-1; clone_size: few; cdr3_aa: CSVEEQRYNEQFF; cdr3_nt: TGCAGCGTTGAAGAGCAGCGTTACAATGAGCAGTTCTTC
d_call: TRBD1; v_call: TRBV29-1; j_call: TRBJ2-1; clone_size: few; cdr3_aa: CSVVGTGGLDEQFF; cdr3_nt: TGCAGCGTTGTTGGGACAGGGGGTTTGGATGAGCAGTTCTTC
d_call: NA; v_call: TRBV4-1; j_call: TRBJ2-4; clone_size: NA; cdr3_aa: CASSAPTGALAKNIQYF; cdr3_nt: TGCGCCAGCAGCGCACCGACAGGAGCCTTAGCCAAAAACATTCAGTACTTC
d_call: NA; v_call: TRBV5-1; j_call: TRBJ2-5; clone_size: few; cdr3_aa: CASSFTIQETQYF; cdr3_nt: TGCGCCAGCAGCTTTACCATCCAAGAGACCCAGTACTTC
d_call: NA; v_call: TRBV7-2; j_call: TRBJ2-7; clone_size: NA; cdr3_aa: CASSLVQDSYEQYF; cdr3_nt: TGTGCCAGCAGCTTAGTGCAGGACTCCTACGAGCAGTACTTC
d_call: NA; v_call: TRBV7-8; j_call: TRBJ2-7; clone_size: few; cdr3_aa: CASSLEQLEQYF; cdr3_nt: TGTGCCAGCAGCTTAGAACAGCTCGAGCAGTACTTC
d_call: TRBD1; v_call: TRBV27; j_call: TRBJ2-7; clone_size: NA; cdr3_aa: CASSLGGQGTYEQYF; cdr3_nt: TGTGCCAGCAGTTTAGGGGGACAGGGGACCTACGAGCAGTACTTC
d_call: NA; v_call: TRBV5-1; j_call: TRBJ2-3; clone_size: few; cdr3_aa: CASSYGGEADTQYF; cdr3_nt: TGCGCCAGCAGCTACGGGGGAGAGGCAGATACGCAGTATTTT
d_call: NA; v_call: TRBV30; j_call: TRBJ2-7; clone_size: NA; cdr3_aa: CAWSRGGEYEQYF; cdr3_nt: TGTGCCTGGAGTAGAGGGGGGGAGTACGAGCAGTACTTC
d_call: NA; v_call: TRBV5-1; j_call: TRBJ2-1; clone_size: few; cdr3_aa: CASSLEVLTGYEQFF; cdr3_nt: TGCGCCAGCAGCTTGGAAGTCCTCACAGGGTATGAGCAGTTCTTC
d_call: NA; v_call: TRBV30; j_call: TRBJ1-1; clone_size: few; cdr3_aa: CAWSVSGAEAFF; cdr3_nt: TGTGCCTGGAGTGTCTCTGGGGCTGAAGCTTTCTTT
d_call: NA; v_call: TRBV7-6; j_call: TRBJ2-3; clone_size: few; cdr3_aa: CASSLQLSRDNTQYF; cdr3_nt: TGTGCCAGCAGCTTACAGCTTTCCAGGGACAATACGCAGTATTTT
d_call: NA; v_call: TRBV6-5; j_call: TRBJ2-7; clone_size: once; cdr3_aa: CASSYLGNEQYF; cdr3_nt: TGTGCCAGCAGCTACCTTGGGAACGAGCAGTACTTC
d_call: NA; v_call: TRBV5-1; j_call: TRBJ2-7; clone_size: NA; cdr3_aa: CASSLSAGAYEQYF; cdr3_nt: TGCGCCAGCAGCTTGAGCGCAGGGGCCTACGAGCAGTACTTC
d_call: NA; v_call: TRBV7-9; j_call: TRBJ2-7; clone_size: few; cdr3_aa: CASRRTDTYEQYF; cdr3_nt: TGTGCCAGCAGAAGGACAGACACCTACGAGCAGTACTTC
d_call: TRBD1; v_call: TRBV30; j_call: TRBJ1-1; clone_size: NA; cdr3_aa: CAWSRRQGDTEAFF; cdr3_nt: TGTGCCTGGAGTCGTAGACAGGGCGACACTGAAGCTTTCTTT
d_call: NA; v_call: TRBV30; j_call: TRBJ2-1; clone_size: few; cdr3_aa: CAWSHWSIEQFF; cdr3_nt: TGTGCCTGGAGCCACTGGAGCATTGAGCAGTTCTTC
d_call: NA; v_call: TRBV2; j_call: TRBJ2-7; clone_size: NA; cdr3_aa: CASTRLESAYEQYF; cdr3_nt: TGTGCCAGCACAAGACTAGAATCGGCCTACGAGCAGTACTTC
d_call: TRBD1; v_call: TRBV4-3; j_call: TRBJ2-7; clone_size: NA; cdr3_aa: CASSQGTGTVSYEQYF; cdr3_nt: TGCGCCAGCAGCCAGGGGACAGGGACTGTGTCCTACGAGCAGTACTTC
d_call: NA; v_call: TRBV20-1; j_call: TRBJ1-1; clone_size: NA; cdr3_aa: CSVPQGTEAFF; cdr3_nt: TGCAGTGTTCCACAGGGCACTGAAGCTTTCTTT
d_call: TRBD2; v_call: TRBV7-2; j_call: TRBJ2-3; clone_size: few; cdr3_aa: CASSSSAAGGRTDTQYF; cdr3_nt: TGTGCCAGCAGCTCCAGCGCCGCGGGAGGACGCACAGATACGCAGTATTTT
d_call: TRBD1; v_call: TRBV7-2; j_call: TRBJ2-7; clone_size: few; cdr3_aa: CASSWGQYEQYF; cdr3_nt: TGTGCCAGCAGCTGGGGACAGTACGAGCAGTACTTC
d_call: NA; v_call: TRBV2; j_call: TRBJ1-4; clone_size: NA; cdr3_aa: CASSTDGTTEKLFF; cdr3_nt: TGTGCCAGCAGTACGGACGGGACAACCGAAAAACTGTTTTTT